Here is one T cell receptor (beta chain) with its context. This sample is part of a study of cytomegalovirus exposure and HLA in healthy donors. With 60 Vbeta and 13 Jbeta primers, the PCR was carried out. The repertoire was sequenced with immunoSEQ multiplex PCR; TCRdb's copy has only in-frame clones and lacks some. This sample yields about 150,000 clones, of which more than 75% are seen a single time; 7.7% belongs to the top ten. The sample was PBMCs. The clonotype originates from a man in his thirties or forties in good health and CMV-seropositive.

The CDR3 region is CASNGGGGYTF. CDR3 DNA: TGCGCCAGCAACGGGGGGGGTGGCTACACCTTC. The rearrangement uses TRBV5-1 and TRBJ1-2; D is possibly TRBD1 (5 bases). Looked up from germline, CDR1 is SGHRS and CDR2 is YFSETQ. The CDR3 loop spans 11 amino acids. Trimming left V 6 bases short and J 7 bases short, with 10 bases between. Looking up the rest from reference TRBV5-1 and TRBJ1-2 gives the full variable domain: KAGVTQTPRYLIKTRGQQVTLSCSPISGHRSVSWYQQTPGQGLQFLFEYFSETQRNKGNFPGRFSGRQFSNSRSEMNVSTLELGDSALYLCASNGGGGYTFGSGTRLTVV.